Below, 3 T cell receptor beta chains from the same sample are listed, as sequenced in a study of cytomegalovirus exposure and HLA in healthy donors. Primers for the PCR totalled 60 Vbeta and 13 Jbeta. TCRdb keeps only in-frame clones here, not all; method: immunoSEQ multiplex PCR. The sample lists approximately 190,000 clones; 80% to 85% were seen once. Sequences were obtained from PBMCs. The receptors derive from a man aged 35 to 55 in good health and CMV-seropositive.

This chain connects TRBV2 to TRBJ1-1; a weak D match, TRBD1 (6 bases). CDR3 length: 14 residues. Germline V gene data show CDR1 as SNHLY and CDR2 as FYNNEI. The V end lost 5 bases, the J end lost 1 base, and 11 bases lay between the germline ends. The DNA of the CDR3 is TGTGCCAGCAGTAAGGGGGAGGGGAACACTGAAGCTTTCTTT. Its protein product is CASSKGEGNTEAFF.

The chain combines TRBV7-9 with TRBJ2-3; weak D call: TRBD2 (5 bases). Germline loops: CDR1 SEHNR, CDR2 FQNEAQ (reference sequence). The CDR3 spans 12 residues. V dropped 8 bases and J dropped 4 bases, with 10 bases sitting between them. CDR3 sequence (DNA): TGTGCCAGCGGCACGGGATCAGATACGCAGTATTTT. This codes for CASGTGSDTQYF.

CDR3 region: CASRWTGNDQPQHF. The CDR3 bases are TGTGCCAGTAGATGGACAGGGAATGATCAGCCCCAGCATTTT. The J gene is TRBJ1-5, the V gene TRBV19; 8 bases fit TRBD1. The CDR3 length is 14 residues. CDR1 is LNHDA, CDR2 SQIVND, per germline (reference sequence). V shed 6 bases, J shed 5 bases, and the junction held 6 bases outside the gene matches.